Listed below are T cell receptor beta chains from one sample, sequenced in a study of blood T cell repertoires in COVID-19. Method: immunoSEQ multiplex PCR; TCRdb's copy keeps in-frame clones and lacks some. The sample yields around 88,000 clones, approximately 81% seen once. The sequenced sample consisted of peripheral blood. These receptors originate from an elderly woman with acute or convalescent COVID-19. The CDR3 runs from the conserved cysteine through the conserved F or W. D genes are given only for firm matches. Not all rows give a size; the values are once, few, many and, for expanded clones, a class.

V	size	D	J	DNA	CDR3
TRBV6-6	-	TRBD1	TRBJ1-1	TGTGCCAGCAGTTACGCAGGGGGCACTGAAGCTTTCTTT	CASSYAGGTEAFF
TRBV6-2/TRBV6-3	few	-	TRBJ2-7	TGTGCCAGCAGTTTCCCCGGGGGTAACTACGAGCAGTACTTC	CASSFPGGNYEQYF
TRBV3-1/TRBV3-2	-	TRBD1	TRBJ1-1	TGTGCCAGCAGCCACGCTCCGGGACAGGTGTTGACTGAAGCTTTCTTT	CASSHAPGQVLTEAFF
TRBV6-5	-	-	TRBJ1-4	TGTGCCAGCAGTTACTCGAACAGCCCTAATGAAAAACTGTTTTTT	CASSYSNSPNEKLFF
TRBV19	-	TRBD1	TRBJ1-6	TGTGCCAGTAGTAGAGAGACAGGGGGCACGGGATCACCCCTCCACTTT	CASSRETGGTGSPLHF
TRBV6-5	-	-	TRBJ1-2	TGTGCCAGCAGTCCTATGGGGGGGTCTTTAGAGGGCTACACCTTC	CASSPMGGSLEGYTF
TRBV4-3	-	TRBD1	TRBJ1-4	TGCGCCAGCAGCCAAGATACAGGGGGCAGGATGGAAAAACTGTTTTTT	CASSQDTGGRMEKLFF
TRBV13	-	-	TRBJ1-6	TGTGCCAGCAGCTTAGGACAGGGCTATAATTCACCCCTCCACTTT	CASSLGQGYNSPLHF
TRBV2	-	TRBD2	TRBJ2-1	TGTGCCAGTAGGACTAGCGGGGGGGTAAGCGAGCAGTTCTTC	CASRTSGGVSEQFF
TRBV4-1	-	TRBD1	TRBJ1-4	TGCGCCAGCAGCCAAGACCGCAACACCGGGACAGGGGGGGAAAAACTGTTTTTT	CASSQDRNTGTGGEKLFF
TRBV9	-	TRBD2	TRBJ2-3	TGTGCCAGCAGCGTAGCGGGGGGGGGTAGCACAGATACGCAGTATTTT	CASSVAGGGSTDTQYF
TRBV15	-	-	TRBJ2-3	TGTGCCACCAGCAGAGATCGTCCTAGCGAACTGTATTTT	CATSRDRPSELYF
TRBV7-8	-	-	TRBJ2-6	TGTGCCAGCAGCCGGGGGAGTGGGGCCAACGTCCTGACTTTC	CASSRGSGANVLTF
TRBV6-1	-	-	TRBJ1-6	TGTGCCAGCAGTGAATCACTCGCCAGCCTCTACCACGAACAGGGAAATTCACCCCTCCACTTT	CASSESLASLYHEQGNSPLHF
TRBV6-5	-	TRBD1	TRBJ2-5	TGTGCCAGCAGTCTACAGGGGAAAGAGACCCAGTACTTC	CASSLQGKETQYF
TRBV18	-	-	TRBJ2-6	TGTGCCAGCTCACCAGGGGGCGTGTCCGGGGCCAACGTCCTGACTTTC	CASSPGGVSGANVLTF
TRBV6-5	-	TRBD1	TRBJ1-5	TGTGCCAGCAGTTATCAGGGGGGTCAGCCCCAGCATTTT	CASSYQGGQPQHF
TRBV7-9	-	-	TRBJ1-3	TGTGCCAGCAGCTTAATAACAGGGCGGGACACCATATATTTT	CASSLITGRDTIYF
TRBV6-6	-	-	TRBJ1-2	TGTGCCAGCAGTAAAGGGGCCCCGGCCGGGCATGGCTACACCTTC	CASSKGAPAGHGYTF
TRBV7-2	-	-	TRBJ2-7	TGTGCCAGCAGCGCTTCTATGACAACCTACGAGCAGTACTTC	CASSASMTTYEQYF
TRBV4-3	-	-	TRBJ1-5	TGCGCCAGCAGCCCGCAGTGGGGCAGTGTCAATCAGCCCCAGCATTTT	CASSPQWGSVNQPQHF
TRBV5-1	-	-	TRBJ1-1	TGCGCCAGCAGGGGCCCTTCGAACACTGAAGCTTTCTTT	CASRGPSNTEAFF
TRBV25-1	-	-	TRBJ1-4	TGTGCCAGCAGTGAATACGCCACAGGGACTAATGAAAAACTGTTTTTT	CASSEYATGTNEKLFF
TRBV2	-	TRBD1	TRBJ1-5	TGTGCCAGCAGCCGGGACAGAAACAATCAGCCCCAGCATTTT	CASSRDRNNQPQHF
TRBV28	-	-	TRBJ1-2	TGTGCCAGCAGCTCAAGGACACCTTCGCCCTATGGCTACACCTTC	CASSSRTPSPYGYTF
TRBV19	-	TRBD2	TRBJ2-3	TGTGCCAGTAGTATTATTGGTAGCGGGGGGCCCACAGATACGCAGTATTTT	CASSIIGSGGPTDTQYF
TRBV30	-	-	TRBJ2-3	TGTGCCTGGAGTTGGGGGGGCGTCACAGATACGCAGTATTTT	CAWSWGGVTDTQYF
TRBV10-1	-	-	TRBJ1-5	TGCGCCAGCAGTGAGGTTATCCAGGCTCGATATAGCAATCAGCCCCAGCATTTT	CASSEVIQARYSNQPQHF
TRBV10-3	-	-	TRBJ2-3	TGTGCCACAAGACTCACAGATACGCAGTATTTT	CATRLTDTQYF
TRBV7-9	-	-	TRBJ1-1	TGTGCCAGCAGCCCGCCACAGGGTACGACTGAAGCTTTCTTT	CASSPPQGTTEAFF
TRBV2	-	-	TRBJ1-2	TGTGCCAGCCTTCCGCGGGGATCTAGAGATGGCTACACCTTC	CASLPRGSRDGYTF
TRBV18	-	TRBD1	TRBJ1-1	TGTGCCAGCTCACCCCCAGGACAGGAGGTTGAAGCTTTCTTT	CASSPPGQEVEAFF
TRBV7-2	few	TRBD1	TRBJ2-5	TGTGCCAGCAGCCCGCGGACAGGGAAGGAGACCCAGTACTTC	CASSPRTGKETQYF
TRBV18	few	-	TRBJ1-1	TGTGCCAGCCAAACGTCGGTGTTGCGAACTGAAGCTTTCTTT	CASQTSVLRTEAFF
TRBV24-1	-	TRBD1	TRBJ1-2	TGTGCCACCAAGTGTGGGGGGGACAGGGGACTTTTCAACTATGGCTACACCTTC	CATKCGGDRGLFNYGYTF
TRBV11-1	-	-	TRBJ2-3	TGTGCCAGCAGCTTAGGGAGGGGTATGGCAGATACGCAGTATTTT	CASSLGRGMADTQYF
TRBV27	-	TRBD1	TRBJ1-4	TGTGCCAGCAGTACACGGACAGGGGAGGGCGAAAAACTGTTTTTT	CASSTRTGEGEKLFF
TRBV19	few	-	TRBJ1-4	TGTGCCAGTAGTACCCCGCGGGGAGAAACCAATGAAAAACTGTTTTTT	CASSTPRGETNEKLFF
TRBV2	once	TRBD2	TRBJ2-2	TGTGCCAGCAGGCGGGGGTCAAACACCGGGGAGCTGTTTTTT	CASRRGSNTGELFF
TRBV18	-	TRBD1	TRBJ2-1	TGTGCCAGCTCACCGATTTCAAGTGGACAGGCCAATGAGCAGTTCTTC	CASSPISSGQANEQFF
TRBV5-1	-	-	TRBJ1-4	TGCGCCAGCAGCTTGATTCCCGGGAATAATGAAAAACTGTTTTTT	CASSLIPGNNEKLFF